This TCR beta chain was sequenced in a study of T cells in Graves' hyperthyroidism and ophthalmopathy. Points from the study as a whole: Ophthalmopathy prediction by the model preceded onset by a median about 6.8 months.

The CDR3 regions of TCR beta were amplified from RNA transcripts. TCR CDR3 underwent first-round RT-PCR with the HTBI primer set. TCRdb re-called the multiplex PCR reads through MiXCR, storing one row per CDR3 protein. Here the sample spans under 450,000 distinct CDR3 sequences, approximately 13% being singletons. Diagnoses were made from clinical symptoms, serum measures (thyroxine and TRAb), thyroid ultrasound and orbital computed tomography. This clonotype has just a few counts. Its antigen is unidentified. The receptor's source is a young man with Graves' hyperthyroidism that later progressed to Graves' ophthalmopathy. The sequenced sample was blood.

The CDR3 sequence is CASSQLGTGVAARHF. The CDR3 DNA follows: TGTGCCAGCAGCCAACTCGGGACAGGGGTGGCGGCCCGGCATTTT. The genes are TRBV28 and TRBJ1-5; TRBD1 aligns across 10 bases. Germline-derived CDR1 and CDR2 are MDHEN and SYDVKM. The CDR3 is 15 residues long. Trimming removed 6 bases from V and 15 bases from J; junction bases left unmatched: 17.